A single sample is the source of the 22 T cell receptor beta chains below, sequenced in a study of T cells in Graves' hyperthyroidism and ophthalmopathy (dated by TCRdb to the late 2010s). The library was obtained by multiplex PCR. The sequencer listed for this sample is Illumina HiSeq 2000. The TCR beta CDR3 regions were amplified from the RNA transcripts. A first-round RT-PCR of the TCR CDR3 used the HTBI primer set with the Qiagen OneStep RT-PCR kit. TCRdb cleaned the public reads at Q25 with fastp, built clones with MiXCR and kept in-frame beta chains. Every entry covers one CDR3 protein and lists the most common genes and DNA from its rows. The sample contains approximately 510,000 distinct CDR3 sequences, approximately 48% of them found a single time. The top ten clonotypes cover 44% of the sample. The source material was peripheral blood or thyroid tissue (not recorded which). These receptors came from an adult woman with Graves' disease, either hyperthyroidism or ophthalmopathy (not recorded which).

This clonotype was detected a few times. As DNA, the CDR3 is TGCGCCAGCAGCTTGGCCGTCAGGTCACCCCTCCACTTT. Translating it yields CASSLAVRSPLHF. This chain uses TRBV5-1 with TRBJ1-6, with no clear D. The CDR3 has 13 amino acids. V lost 0 bases to trimming and J lost 10 bases, with 8 bases between them. The germline CDR1 and CDR2 sequences are SGHRS and YFSETQ.

This chain uses TRBV7-9 with TRBJ1-1; TRBD1 aligns across 8 bases. V lost 5 bases, J lost 4 bases, and 27 bases stayed unmatched. The CDR3 spans 21 residues. CDR1 and CDR2 (germline): SEHNR, FQNEAQ (reference sequence). The CDR3 DNA follows: TGTGCCAGCAGCCCGCGGAGGGACAGGACACATGTGGATGGATTGGTCACTGAAGCTTTCTTT. This sequence encodes CASSPRRDRTHVDGLVTEAFF.

The chain joins TRBV6-6 to TRBJ2-7; D may be TRBD2 (10 bases). From germline, CDR1 is MNHNY and CDR2 SVGAGI (reference sequence). The CDR3 contains 18 residues. V was pared by 7 bases and J by 3 bases, with 28 bases between. CDR3 in amino acids: CASNPDRGPRLAGYEQYF. The CDR3 DNA sequence: TGTGCCAGCAACCCGGACAGGGGCCCCCGACTAGCGGGCTACGAGCAGTACTTC.

The table lists this clonotype with many counts. This chain connects TRBV29-1 to TRBJ1-2; 9 bases match TRBD1. Germline loops: CDR1 SQVTM, CDR2 ANQGSEA. The CDR3 is 13 residues long. Trimming took 7 bases from V and 8 from J; bases not matched to a gene: 11. The CDR3 is CSGRQQGALGYTF. The CDR3 DNA sequence: TGCAGCGGAAGACAACAGGGGGCACTCGGCTACACCTTC.

This clonotype has at least ten counts. This chain joins TRBV6-2 or TRBV6-3 and TRBJ2-2, with 11 bases aligning to TRBD2. The CDR3 sequence is 16 residues long. V was clipped by 6 bases and J by 2 bases; unmatched bases: 5. Germline CDR1 MNHEY, CDR2 SVGEGT. The CDR3, as DNA: TGTGCCAGCAGACGAAGACTAGCGGGAAACACCGGGGAGCTGTTTTTT. The encoded protein is CASRRRLAGNTGELFF.

DNA of the CDR3: TGTGCCAGCAGCCTCGAAAACTCTGGAAAAGAGCAGTACTTC. It yields the protein CASSLENSGKEQYF. The chain combines TRBV7-9 with TRBJ2-7; D gene uncertain. Per the germline V gene, CDR1 is SEHNR and CDR2 is FQNEAQ (reference sequence). CDR3 length equals 14 residues. Trimming stripped 5 bases from V and 7 bases from J, with 18 bases between. The full variable domain, its missing parts supplied by reference TRBV7-9 and TRBJ2-7, is DTGVSQNPRHKITKRGQNVTFRCDPISEHNRLYWYRQTLGQGPEFLTYFQNEAQLEKSRLLSDRFSAERPKGSFSTLEIQRTEQGDSAMYLCASSLENSGKEQYFGPGTRLTVT.

This clonotype showed up just once. The chain employs TRBV12-3 or TRBV12-4 and TRBJ1-1; the match to TRBD1 covers 8 bases. The V segment lost 7 bases and the J segment 1 base; nucleotides outside the gene matches: 11. The CDR3 is made up of 16 amino acids. The CDR3 region has the DNA TGTGCCAGCACAACAGGGGGGGCGATTCCGAACACTGAAGCTTTCTTT. Residues: CASTTGGAIPNTEAFF.

This rearrangement joins TRBV9 to TRBJ2-7, with D possibly being TRBD1 (6 bases). Trimming left V 0 bases short and J 2 bases short, with 15 bases between. Germline CDR1 reads SGDLS; CDR2 reads YYNGEE. The CDR3 length is 16 residues. This CDR3 is CASSVEGDIGPYEQYF. In DNA form, the CDR3 reads TGTGCCAGCAGCGTAGAGGGGGATATTGGACCCTACGAGCAGTACTTC.

In this sample, this clonotype turned up many times. The rearrangement uses TRBV12-3 or TRBV12-4 and TRBJ2-7, with TRBD2 as a possible D gene (6 bases). The CDR3 has 14 residues. Deletions cut 5 bases from V and 0 bases from J, with 11 bases between. DNA of the CDR3: TGTGCCAGCAGTACGGGACTCAACTCCTACGAGCAGTACTTC. Translation: CASSTGLNSYEQYF.

This clonotype was detected only a few times. The chain links TRBV20-1 to TRBJ2-7; TRBD2 aligns across 11 bases. V was pared by 6 bases and J by 6 bases, with 7 bases of the junction left unmatched. This CDR3 has 13 residues. CDR1 is DFQATT and CDR2 is SNEGSKA in the germline V gene (reference sequence). In nucleotides, the CDR3 is TGCAGTGCACCGACTAGCGGGATAGGCGAGCAGTACTTC. It yields the protein CSAPTSGIGEQYF.

The V and J genes are TRBV19 and TRBJ2-5; D is uncertain. The tail of the sequence fits TRBJ2-7 better, so the J call may be wrong. This CDR3 contains 12 residues. Germline lookup yields CDR1 LNHDA and CDR2 SQIVND (reference sequence). The CDR3 DNA reads as TGTGCCAGTAGCCAGCTCATGTACGAGCAGTACTTC. The encoded protein is CASSQLMYEQYF.

The chain is built from TRBV7-2 and TRBJ2-7; D is possibly TRBD1 (5 bases). The V gene's germline CDR1 is SGHTA and CDR2 FQGNSA. This CDR3 is 15 amino acids long. Trimming removed 5 bases from V and 6 bases from J, with 20 bases in between. The CDR3 reads CASSPGHVVGLEQYF. CDR3 DNA: TGTGCCAGCAGCCCCGGGCACGTCGTGGGGCTCGAGCAGTACTTC.

The V gene is TRBV6-6, the J gene TRBJ1-1; no firm D call. Trimming took 8 bases from V and 3 from J, leaving 10 bases between them. In germline, CDR1 is MNHNY, CDR2 SVGAGI (reference sequence). There are 12 residues in the CDR3. In nucleotides, the CDR3 is TGTGCCAGCCAATCCCCCTACACTGAAGCTTTCTTT. Translating it yields CASQSPYTEAFF.

The chain employs TRBV7-3 and TRBJ2-1; D perhaps matches TRBD2 (6 bases). Germline lookup yields CDR1 SGHTA and CDR2 FQGTGA. V was cut by 4 bases and J by 1 base, with 11 bases left in between. The length of the CDR3 is 15 residues. In DNA, the CDR3 is TGTGCCAGCAGCTCCTGGGGGACTTCCTACAATGAGCAGTTCTTC. It yields the protein CASSSWGTSYNEQFF.

The chain uses TRBV2 and TRBJ2-5; 8 bases fit TRBD1. Germline V gives CDR1 SNHLY, CDR2 FYNNEI. The CDR3 sequence is 16 residues long. The V gene end was trimmed by 3 bases and the J gene end by 2 bases; junction bases not matched to a gene: 8. The DNA for the CDR3 is TGTGCCAGCAGTGAGATTACCGGGACAGGACAAGAGACCCAGTACTTC. Protein product: CASSEITGTGQETQYF.

Only a few counts were recorded for this clonotype. The gene calls are TRBV7-2 and TRBJ2-2; the D is unclear. CDR1 is SGHTA and CDR2 is FQGNSA in the germline V gene. This CDR3 spans 13 amino acids. The V end lost 5 bases, the J end lost 0 bases, and 4 bases lay between the germline ends. CDR3 DNA sequence: TGTGCCAGCAGCAAGACGAACACCGGGGAGCTGTTTTTT. Amino acid sequence: CASSKTNTGELFF.

In this sample, this clonotype turned up many times. This chain joins TRBV10-3 and TRBJ1-2; 7 bases fit TRBD1. V lost 4 bases, J lost 4 bases, and 3 bases stayed unmatched. Germline values: CDR1 ENHRY, CDR2 SYGVKD. This CDR3 is 13 amino acids long. DNA for the CDR3: TGTGCCATCAGTGCCGGGACAGCCTATGGCTACACCTTC. Its protein is CAISAGTAYGYTF.

The chain joins TRBV5-6 to TRBJ2-7; 8 bases are a match to TRBD2. The junction had 11 bases not matched to a gene; V was cut back by 4 bases and J by 2 bases. The CDR3 covers 16 residues. Germline CDR1 is SGHDT and CDR2 is YYEEEE. CDR3 coding DNA: TGTGCCAGCAGCATCGGGTCGGGGGGGCTTGCCTACGAGCAGTACTTC. Its protein is CASSIGSGGLAYEQYF.

The V gene is TRBV30, the J gene TRBJ2-7; the D gene is possibly TRBD2 (5 bases). Germline CDR1 reads GTSNPN; CDR2 reads SVGIG (reference sequence). The CDR3 has 12 amino acids. The germline V and J ends were trimmed by 2 bases and 5 bases, with 10 bases remaining between them. The CDR3 is CAWSRERDEQYF. The CDR3 bases are TGTGCCTGGAGTCGGGAACGGGACGAGCAGTACTTC.

This clonotype was recorded many times. V is TRBV12-3 or TRBV12-4 and J is TRBJ1-5, with 7 bases matching TRBD1. This CDR3 comprises 13 residues. With 6 bases clipped from V and 4 bases from J, the junction kept 3 bases outside the gene matches. In DNA form, the CDR3 reads TGTGCCAGCAGCCAACAGGGGAATCAGCCCCAGCATTTT. Protein sequence: CASSQQGNQPQHF.

This clonotype appeared many times. The gene calls are TRBV9 and TRBJ1-2; D possibly corresponds to TRBD1 (6 bases). The germline V and J ends were trimmed by 9 bases and 8 bases, with 17 bases remaining between them. The CDR3 runs 12 residues. The germline V gene has CDR1 SGDLS and CDR2 YYNGEE. The CDR3 region is CAILNREDGYTF. The DNA for the CDR3 is TGTGCCATTCTTAACAGGGAAGACGGCTACACCTTC.

The rearrangement joins TRBV7-9 to TRBJ2-7; 9 nucleotides agree with TRBD2. J lost 5 bases, V lost 5 bases, and 13 bases had no gene match. Per germline, CDR1 SEHNR and CDR2 FQNEAQ (reference sequence). The CDR3 has 16 residues. This chain's CDR3 is CASSQRRTSEVDEQYF. DNA for the CDR3: TGTGCCAGCAGCCAAAGGCGGACTAGCGAGGTGGACGAGCAGTACTTC.